Listed here are 29 T cell receptor beta chains from one sample, sequenced in a study of blood T cell repertoires in COVID-19. Using immunoSEQ multiplex PCR, the repertoire was profiled, and TCRdb retains in-frame clones only, with some absent. The sample gives about 220,000 clones, roughly 82% of which show up once; approximately 4.5% is in the top ten. Sequencing was done on a sample of peripheral blood. Every receptor here comes from a woman between 65 and 79 years old with acute or convalescent COVID-19.

This chain links TRBV9 with TRBJ1-1, with 9 bases fitting TRBD1. The CDR3 has 15 residues. Germline lookup yields CDR1 SGDLS and CDR2 YYNGEE. Germline trimming cut 3 bases from V and 1 base from J; bases unmatched to any gene: 4. The chain's CDR3 is CASSARQGGNTEAFF. The CDR3 region has the DNA TGTGCCAGCAGCGCCCGACAGGGGGGGAACACTGAAGCTTTCTTT.

The chain links TRBV28 to TRBJ2-6; D may be TRBD1 (5 bases). Germline V CDR1 and CDR2: MDHEN, SYDVKM. V lost 3 bases to trimming and J lost 0 bases, with 6 bases between them. The CDR3 is 15 residues long. In DNA, the CDR3 is TGTGCCAGCAGTTTGACAGCCTCTGGGGCCAACGTCCTGACTTTC. Translated: CASSLTASGANVLTF.

J is TRBJ1-1 and V is TRBV10-1; D is uncertain. Germline CDR1 reads WNHNN; CDR2 reads SYGVQD (reference sequence). The CDR3 is 15 residues long. V shed 0 bases and J shed 1 base, with 9 bases lying between them. The CDR3 is CASSESRGKNTEAFF. Here the CDR3 DNA reads TGCGCCAGCAGTGAGTCGAGAGGGAAGAACACTGAAGCTTTCTTT.

The chain joins TRBV14 to TRBJ1-1, with 9 positions matching TRBD1. This CDR3 is 17 amino acids long. J was trimmed by 1 base and V by 4 bases; bases with no gene match: 10. The germline V gene encodes CDR1 SGHDN and CDR2 FVKESK. The CDR3 reads CASSPPAGTGRNTEAFF. The DNA of the CDR3 is TGTGCCAGCAGCCCGCCCGCCGGGACAGGGAGGAACACTGAAGCTTTCTTT.

CDR3 coding DNA: TGTGCCAGCAGCCAAGATTTGCAGTCCTACAATGAGCAGTTCTTC. It is translated as CASSQDLQSYNEQFF. This rearrangement joins TRBV3-1 (or the pseudogene TRBV3-2) to TRBJ2-1; no clear D. The V end lost 0 bases, the J end lost 1 base, and 7 bases lay between the germline ends. Germline loops: CDR1 LGHDT, CDR2 YNNKEL (reference sequence). The CDR3 has 15 amino acids.

This clone turned up a few times. The chain combines TRBV29-1 with TRBJ1-2; 7 nucleotides line up with TRBD1. CDR1 and CDR2 (germline): SQVTM, ANQGSEA. CDR3 length: 12 residues. With V trimmed by 4 bases and J by 8 bases, 7 bases remained unmatched. The CDR3 here is CSVATGERGYTF. In DNA, the CDR3 is TGCAGCGTTGCTACAGGGGAGAGGGGCTACACCTTC.

The chain combines TRBV10-3 with TRBJ1-5; D is undetermined. This CDR3 region has 18 residues. Trimming shortened V by 0 bases and J by 2 bases, and 17 bases separated the two germline ends. The germline CDR1 and CDR2 sequences are ENHRY and SYGVKD. The chain's CDR3 is CAISESLQLARGNQPQHF. CDR3 sequence (DNA): TGTGCCATCAGTGAGTCGCTACAGTTGGCCCGAGGCAATCAGCCCCAGCATTTT.

The V and J genes are TRBV7-2 and TRBJ2-3; TRBD2 agrees at 12 bases. Losses at the gene ends were 5 bases for V and 5 bases for J; bases not matched to a gene: 8. The CDR3 contains 16 residues. The germline CDR1 and CDR2 sequences are SGHTA and FQGNSA. The CDR3 spells CASSLLAGGQGDTQYF. CDR3 coding DNA: TGTGCCAGCAGCCTACTAGCGGGGGGCCAGGGAGATACGCAGTATTTT.

This rearrangement joins TRBV4-3 to TRBJ1-3, with D unresolved. CDR1 and CDR2 from the germline V gene are LGHNA and YSLEER. This CDR3 is built from 15 residues. Trimming took off 1 base at V and 2 bases at J, with 9 bases between the two ends. As DNA, the CDR3 is TGCGCCAGCAGCCAAGCGGGGTCCGCTGGAAACACCATATATTTT. It encodes CASSQAGSAGNTIYF.

The CDR3 region has the DNA TGTGCCAGCAGGGGGGCGCCGAACACTGAAGCTTTCTTT. This sequence encodes CASRGAPNTEAFF. The chain carries TRBV27 and TRBJ1-1; possibly TRBD1 for D (6 bases). The CDR3 contains 13 residues. Germline assignment: CDR1 MNHEY and CDR2 SMNVEV (reference sequence). The ends were cut back, 6 bases at V and 1 base at J, with 9 bases in the middle.

CDR3: CASHGEGIGEAFF. The CDR3 nucleotides read TGCGCCAGTCATGGGGAGGGGATAGGTGAAGCTTTCTTT. This chain connects TRBV4-3 to TRBJ1-1, with D maybe TRBD1 (5 bases). Germline V lookup: CDR1 LGHNA, CDR2 YSLEER. CDR3 length: 13 residues. The germline V and J ends were trimmed by 9 bases and 7 bases, with 18 bases remaining between them.

The chain has TRBV7-8 and TRBJ2-7; 9 bases match TRBD1. The CDR3 extends over 17 amino acids. Germline V gene lookup returns CDR1 SGHVS and CDR2 FQNEAQ. Germline trimming cut 4 bases from V and 4 bases from J; bases unmatched to any gene: 14. The CDR3 bases are TGTGCCAGCAGCTCTAGACCGACCGGGACAGGGACTTACGAGCAGTACTTC. It specifies CASSSRPTGTGTYEQYF.

J is TRBJ2-2 and V is TRBV5-5; 7 bases match TRBD1. With V trimmed by 3 bases and J by 0 bases, 2 bases remained unmatched. Germline loops: CDR1 SGHKS, CDR2 YYEKEE (reference sequence). This CDR3 is built from 15 residues. The CDR3 bases are TGTGCCAGCAGCTGGGGACAGACGAACACCGGGGAGCTGTTTTTT. It codes for CASSWGQTNTGELFF.

This clone was recorded once. The CDR3 spells CASSHPTDSYEQYF. CDR3 DNA sequence: TGTGCCAGCTCACACCCGACAGACTCCTACGAGCAGTACTTC. This sequence joins TRBV18 and TRBJ2-7; possible D gene TRBD1, 5 bases. The germline V and J ends were trimmed by 4 bases and 0 bases, with 10 bases remaining between them. The CDR3 consists of 14 residues. Germline V gene data show CDR1 as KGHSH and CDR2 as LQKENI.

In its sample, this clone was seen a few times. The CDR3 DNA follows: TGTGCCAGCAGTGCCCGACAGGGGTATGAGCAGTTCTTC. Translation: CASSARQGYEQFF. V and J are TRBV25-1 and TRBJ2-1; 8 bases align to TRBD1. CDR1 is MGHDK, CDR2 SYGVNS, per germline. J lost 8 bases, V lost 4 bases, and 4 bases had no gene match. The CDR3 loop spans 13 amino acids.

For this clone: At one end, the junction sequence differs from germline, possibly due to a read error. J is TRBJ2-1 and V is TRBV5-1; D possibly corresponds to TRBD2 (5 bases). This CDR3 has 13 amino acids. The germline CDR1 and CDR2 sequences are SGHRS and YFSETQ. CDR3 sequence reads: CASSADSHNEQFF. The CDR3 bases are TGCGCCAGCAGTGCGGACTCCCACAATGAGCAGTTCTTC.

V and J are TRBV2 and TRBJ1-4; D perhaps matches TRBD1 (6 bases). V dropped 6 bases and J dropped 6 bases, with 14 bases sitting between them. This CDR3 spans 14 amino acids. Germline-derived CDR1 and CDR2 are SNHLY and FYNNEI. The CDR3 DNA sequence: TGTGCCAGCAGCCCCGGCAGGGGTGATGAAAAACTGTTTTTT. It is translated as CASSPGRGDEKLFF.

The rearrangement uses TRBV30 and TRBJ2-3; 11 nucleotides line up with TRBD2. V trimming: 4 bases; J trimming: 6 bases; junction bases outside the gene matches: 6. The CDR3 runs 14 residues. Looked up from germline, CDR1 is GTSNPN and CDR2 is SVGIG (reference sequence). This CDR3 is CAWKRLAGGDTQYF. The CDR3 bases are TGTGCCTGGAAGAGGTTAGCGGGGGGGGATACGCAGTATTTT.

The CDR3 DNA is TGTGCCAGCAGCTTGTACGACTCCGGGGGCTCCTACGAGCAGTACTTC. Translated, it gives CASSLYDSGGSYEQYF. The chain has TRBV5-5 and TRBJ2-7, with a possible D match to TRBD2 (6 bases). Germline V gives CDR1 SGHKS, CDR2 YYEKEE (reference sequence). V was cut by 1 base and J by 0 bases, with 14 bases left in between. The length of the CDR3 is 16 residues. Looking up the rest from reference TRBV5-5 and TRBJ2-7 gives the full variable domain: DAGVTQSPTHLIKTRGQQVTLRCSPISGHKSVSWYQQVLGQGPQFIFQYYEKEERGRGNFPDRFSARQFPNYSSELNVNALLLGDSALYLCASSLYDSGGSYEQYFGPGTRLTVT.

The chain couples TRBV12-5 to TRBJ1-2; 7 bases align to TRBD1. With 3 bases clipped from V and 4 bases from J, the junction kept 5 bases outside the gene matches. The germline CDR1 and CDR2 sequences are LGHNT and FRNRAP. This CDR3 spans 14 amino acids. In DNA form, the CDR3 reads TGTGCTAGTGGTTTACAACAGGGGACCTATGGCTACACCTTC. This gives the protein CASGLQQGTYGYTF.

The V gene is TRBV20-1, the J gene TRBJ2-1; TRBD2 matches at 7 bases. Germline V CDR1 and CDR2: DFQATT, SNEGSKA (reference sequence). CDR3 size: 14 residues. The V and J ends lost 3 bases and 10 bases, in that order; junction bases with no gene match: 12. CDR3 loop: CSASLGGIRLEQFF. CDR3 sequence (DNA): TGCAGTGCTAGTCTGGGGGGGATAAGATTAGAGCAGTTCTTC.

Only a few counts were recorded for this clone. CDR3 loop: CASSYGTGVGNTIYF. CDR3 bases: TGTGCCAGCAGTTATGGGACAGGGGTAGGAAACACCATATATTTT. This chain joins TRBV6-5 and TRBJ1-3, with TRBD1 identical over 10 bases. The CDR3 runs to 15 residues. V lost 3 bases and J lost 4; bases outside the gene matches: 3. CDR1 and CDR2 (germline): MNHEY, SVGAGI.

CDR3 coding DNA: TGTGCCAGCAATCTACCCGGGGGTTCGGCGTTTGAAGCTTTCTTT. Translation: CASNLPGGSAFEAFF. This chain links TRBV6-5 with TRBJ1-1; tentatively, D is TRBD1 (5 bases). This CDR3 region has 15 residues. Germline CDR1 MNHEY, CDR2 SVGAGI. Trimming pared 7 bases from V and 7 bases from J, leaving 22 bases between.

The chain carries TRBV7-9 and TRBJ1-4; TRBD1 matches at 7 bases. V dropped 5 bases and J dropped 6; count of bases not matched to a gene: 6. Germline loops: CDR1 SEHNR, CDR2 FQNEAQ (reference sequence). The CDR3 sequence is 14 residues long. The CDR3 protein is CASSPTGRDEKLFF. CDR3 coding DNA: TGTGCCAGCAGCCCGACAGGGCGGGATGAAAAACTGTTTTTT.

The chain links TRBV27 to TRBJ1-1; the D is unclear. The V and J ends lost 2 bases and 4 bases respectively, with 11 bases between them. CDR1 and CDR2 from the germline V gene are MNHEY and SMNVEV (reference sequence). The CDR3 covers 14 residues. The DNA for the CDR3 is TGTGCCAGCAGTTTAGTCCTATCGAGCACTGAAGCTTTCTTT. It encodes CASSLVLSSTEAFF.

A word on this clone: Other DNA variants within this sample encode the same CDR3. The V and J genes are TRBV4-2 and TRBJ1-3, with D possibly matching TRBD1 (6 bases). Germline V gene data show CDR1 as LGHNA and CDR2 as YNFKEQ. The CDR3 is 16 residues long. V was pared by 0 bases and J by 0 bases, with 9 bases between. The DNA for the CDR3 is TGTGCCAGCAGCCAAGATAGGGGGAGCTCTGGAAACACCATATATTTT. This gives the protein CASSQDRGSSGNTIYF.

This clone was recorded a few times. The genes are TRBV18 and TRBJ1-3, with D perhaps matching TRBD1 (5 bases). Per the germline V gene, CDR1 is KGHSH and CDR2 is LQKENI. Between the trimmed V and J ends, which lost 0 bases and 0 bases, there was a span of 9 bases. This CDR3 contains 16 residues. The CDR3 sequence: CASSPPQANSGNTIYF. CDR3 nucleotides: TGTGCCAGCTCACCACCACAGGCGAACTCTGGAAACACCATATATTTT.

The chain is built from TRBV19 and TRBJ2-5; 7 positions agree with TRBD1. The CDR3 totals 16 residues. Unmatched junction bases numbered 9, after V lost 4 bases and J lost 1 base. Germline V gene sequence: CDR1 LNHDA, CDR2 SQIVND (reference sequence). CDR3 in DNA: TGTGCCAGTAGTACGAGGGACAGCGTCCTCCAAGAGACCCAGTACTTC. Translating gives CASSTRDSVLQETQYF.

This rearrangement joins TRBV24-1 to TRBJ1-1; the D is unclear. CDR3 length: 14 residues. The V and J ends lost 6 bases and 4 bases respectively, with 14 bases between them. Germline loops: CDR1 KGHDR, CDR2 SFDVKD. CDR3 nucleotide sequence: TGTGCCACCAGTTTGTGGAGTGAGAGCACTGAAGCTTTCTTT. Translation: CATSLWSESTEAFF.